These 2 T cell receptor beta chains originate from one sample sequenced in a study of CD8 T cells in Susac syndrome. Random hexamers served to reverse transcribe roughly 0.45 to 1 ug RNA. TCRdb re-called the immunoSEQ multiplex PCR reads through MiXCR, storing one row per CDR3 protein. The profile shows about 130,000 distinct CDR3 sequences, more than 90% of them singletons. Sequencing used CD4+ T cells from PBMCs. These receptors originate from a human donor in good health.

The rearrangement joins TRBV4-1 to TRBJ2-7; 14 bases are shared with TRBD2. The CDR3 contains 17 residues. Per germline, CDR1 MGHRA and CDR2 YSYEKL. V trimming: 5 bases; J trimming: 0 bases; junction bases outside the gene matches: 6. In DNA form, the CDR3 reads TGCGCCAGCAGCGTGGGACTAGCGGGAGCACACTCCTACGAGCAGTACTTC. It yields the protein CASSVGLAGAHSYEQYF.

This clonotype was detected once. The V gene is TRBV9, the J gene TRBJ2-3; 8 bases line up with TRBD2. Germline values: CDR1 SGDLS, CDR2 YYNGEE. V lost 4 bases, J lost 2 bases, and 9 bases stayed unmatched. The length of the CDR3 is 16 residues. The DNA for the CDR3 is TGTGCCAGCAGCCGGGGGGGGACGGACTACACAGATACGCAGTATTTT. Residues: CASSRGGTDYTDTQYF.